Each of the 5 T cell receptor beta chains below was sequenced from the same sample in a study of spatial heterogeneity in lung cancer. TCRdb passed the 5' RACE reads through MiXCR, listing each CDR3 protein once. The table has about 18,000 distinct CDR3 sequences, roughly a tenth seen once; the top ten hold about 22%. Time point: sample taken at primary tumor resection. Study-wide points: For expanded intratumoral alpha and beta TCRs, counts tracked tumor mutation counts.

No antigen is known for these receptors. The sample consisted of lung tumor tissue, taken at surgery. These receptors all come from a female donor with early-stage non-small cell lung cancer.

As for this clonotype: This beta chain turned up in a library designed for alpha chains; as an off-target read, its abundance says little. This chain uses TRBV7-8 with TRBJ1-6; D is unresolved. V shed 1 base and J shed 10 bases, with 17 bases lying between them. This CDR3 is built from 16 residues. Germline CDR1 and CDR2: SGHVS and FQNEAQ. The DNA of the CDR3 is TGTGCCAGCAGCTTAGGTTTCGGCGGCACCGGATCACCCCTCCACTTT. Translated, it gives CASSLGFGGTGSPLHF. Supplemented by reference TRBV7-8 and TRBJ1-6, the full variable domain reads GAGVSQSPRYKVAKRGQDVALRCDPISGHVSLFWYQQALGQGPEFLTYFQNEAQLDKSGLPSDRFFAERPEGSVSTLKIQRTQQEDSAVYLCASSLGFGGTGSPLHFGNGTRLTVT.

Note on this clonotype: The library was prepared for alpha chains; this beta chain is a stray read, so its frequency means little. The chain has TRBV10-3 and TRBJ2-6; D is unclear. V was clipped by 3 bases and J by 0 bases, with 3 bases between them. CDR3 length: 14 residues. Germline-derived CDR1 and CDR2 are ENHRY and SYGVKD. CDR3 nucleotide sequence: TGTGCCATCAGTGAAGGCTCTGGGGCCAACGTCCTGACTTTC. Translation: CAISEGSGANVLTF.

This clonotype was observed a handful of times. One base away lies a much larger clone, so this may be a sequencing read error. The size of this beta chain means little, since it is a stray read in a library made for alpha chains. The V gene is TRBV6-2 or TRBV6-3, the J gene TRBJ1-5, with D possibly TRBD1 on 5 matching bases. Germline V lookup: CDR1 MNHEY, CDR2 SVGEGT. CDR3 size: 13 residues. Trimming took 8 bases from V and 7 from J, leaving 15 bases between them. This CDR3 is CASWKSGSQPQHF. DNA for the CDR3: TGTGCCAGCTGGAAGTCAGGGAGCCAGCCCCAGCATTTT.

This clonotype is a singleton in its sample. A library prepared for alpha chains yielded this beta chain as an off-target read; its size is of little meaning. The chain's CDR3 is CASSYEVGQGLNTEAFF. The CDR3 coding sequence is TGTGCCAGCAGTTACGAAGTGGGACAGGGACTGAACACTGAAGCTTTCTTT. The V call is TRBV6-2 or TRBV6-3, the J call TRBJ1-1; TRBD1 matches 9 bases. The CDR3 runs 17 residues. CDR1 is MNHEY, CDR2 SVGEGT, per germline. With V trimmed by 2 bases and J by 0 bases, 7 bases remained unmatched.

The sample holds a few counts of this clonotype. Within a library made for alpha chains, this beta chain is off target, and its count is uninformative. CDR3 loop: CASSPSGAPSDTQYF. The CDR3 DNA is TGTGCCAGCAGTCCCTCCGGGGCCCCGTCGGATACGCAGTATTTT. V and J are TRBV28 and TRBJ2-3; D may match TRBD1 or TRBD2 (5 bases each). Germline-derived CDR1 and CDR2 are MDHEN and SYDVKM. The CDR3 is made up of 15 amino acids. V shed 5 bases and J shed 6 bases, with 18 bases lying between them.